This entry is about one T cell receptor beta chain. The data are from a study of blood T cell repertoires in COVID-19. In the study overall: Collection of acute and convalescent COVID-19 samples took place in the United States, Italy and Spain. The cDNA or gDNA used as material had been derived from T cells, B-cell-depleted T cells, or PBMCs.

The trim removed 8 bases at V and 4 bases at J, leaving 4 bases unmatched. Germline assignment: CDR1 SGHTA and CDR2 FQGNSA. This CDR3 contains 13 residues. Per the original methods: Reference gene primer amplification gave estimated nucleated cell counts. Some clones are missing from TCRdb's copy, which holds only in-frame ones; the method was immunoSEQ multiplex PCR. V, J and clone size are taken as reported in that table, and D and trimming were inferred from the DNA itself. The top ten clones hold 3.7% of a sample with under 200,000 clones, about 83% of them seen once. Sample: peripheral blood. The rearrangement links TRBV7-2 to TRBJ2-5; 10 bases fit TRBD2. The receptor was derived from a man aged 18 to 30 with active or convalescent COVID-19. For the CDR3, the DNA is TGTGCCAGCTTTAGCGGGGGGTCAGAGACCCAGTACTTC. Translated, it gives CASFSGGSETQYF.